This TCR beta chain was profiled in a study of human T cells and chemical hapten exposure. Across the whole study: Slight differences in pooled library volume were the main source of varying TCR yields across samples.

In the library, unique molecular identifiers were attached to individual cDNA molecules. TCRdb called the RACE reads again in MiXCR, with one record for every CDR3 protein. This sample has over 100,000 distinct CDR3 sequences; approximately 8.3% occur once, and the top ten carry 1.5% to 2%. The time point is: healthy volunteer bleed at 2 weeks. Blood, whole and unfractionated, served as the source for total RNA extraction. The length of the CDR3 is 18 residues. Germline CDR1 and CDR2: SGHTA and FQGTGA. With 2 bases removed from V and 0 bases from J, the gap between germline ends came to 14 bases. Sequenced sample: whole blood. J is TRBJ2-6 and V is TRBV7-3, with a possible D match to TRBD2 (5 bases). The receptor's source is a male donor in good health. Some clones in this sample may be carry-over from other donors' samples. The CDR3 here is CASSLYGRPSSGANVLTF. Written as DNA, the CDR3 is TGTGCCAGCAGCTTATATGGGAGACCGAGCTCTGGGGCCAACGTCCTGACTTTC.